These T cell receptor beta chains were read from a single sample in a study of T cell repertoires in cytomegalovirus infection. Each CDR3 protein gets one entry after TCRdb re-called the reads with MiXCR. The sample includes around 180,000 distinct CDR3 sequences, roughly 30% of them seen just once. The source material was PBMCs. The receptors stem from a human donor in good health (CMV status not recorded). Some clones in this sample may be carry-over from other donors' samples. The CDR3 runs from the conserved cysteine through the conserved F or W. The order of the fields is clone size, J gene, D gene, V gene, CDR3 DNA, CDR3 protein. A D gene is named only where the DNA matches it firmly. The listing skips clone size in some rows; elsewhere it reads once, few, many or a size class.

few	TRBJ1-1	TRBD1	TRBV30	TGTGCCTGGAGTGTACTCAGGGGGCCGAACACTGAAGCTTTCTTT	CAWSVLRGPNTEAFF
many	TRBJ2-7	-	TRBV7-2	TGTGCCAGCGGCTTTTGGGGGTCCTACGAGCAGTACTTC	CASGFWGSYEQYF
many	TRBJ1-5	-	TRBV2	TGTGCCAGCAGTGAGAGGGGTCTGAATCAGCCCCAGCATTTT	CASSERGLNQPQHF
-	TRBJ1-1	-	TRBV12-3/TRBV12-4	TGTGCCAGCAGTTTGGAGGGCACTGAAGCTTTCTTT	CASSLEGTEAFF
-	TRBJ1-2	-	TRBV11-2	TGTGCCAGCAGCTTAGTTGAGCCGAAAAGAGGCTACACCTTC	CASSLVEPKRGYTF
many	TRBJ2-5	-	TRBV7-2	TGTGCCAGCAGCCCTGGACGGGAAGAGACCCAGTACTTC	CASSPGREETQYF
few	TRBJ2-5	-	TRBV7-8	TGTGCCAGCAGCTTGAACTCCCGAAGTAGGGAGACCCAGTACTTC	CASSLNSRSRETQYF
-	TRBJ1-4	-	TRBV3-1	TGTGCCAGCAGCCAAGCCAGGGACGAAAAACTGTTTTTT	CASSQARDEKLFF
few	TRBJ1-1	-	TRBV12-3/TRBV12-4	TGTGCCAGCAGTTTGGCCCAGGGGAGCACTGAAGCTTTCTTT	CASSLAQGSTEAFF
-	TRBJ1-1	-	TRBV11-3	TGTGCCAGCAGCTTAGCCCCGTCGGGCACTGAAGCTTTCTTT	CASSLAPSGTEAFF
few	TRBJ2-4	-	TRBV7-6	TGTGCCAGCAGCTCCTCCCGGGCCCTAGCCAAAAACATTCAGTACTTC	CASSSSRALAKNIQYF
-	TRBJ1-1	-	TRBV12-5	TGTGCTAGTTCTAAAAACATGAACACTGAAGCTTTCTTT	CASSKNMNTEAFF
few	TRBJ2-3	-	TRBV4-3	TGCGCCAGCAGCCAAGATCTAGGGGACGGCACAGATACGCAGTATTTT	CASSQDLGDGTDTQYF
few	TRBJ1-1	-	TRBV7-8	TGTGCCAGCAGCAGGGACGTGGGGGATGGCACTGAAGCTTTCTTT	CASSRDVGDGTEAFF
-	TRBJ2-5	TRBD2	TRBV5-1	TGCGCCAGCAGCTTGGGAGCGGGGGCAGAGACCCAGTACTTC	CASSLGAGAETQYF